This T cell receptor beta chain was identified during a study of breast tumors, draining lymph nodes, adjacent tissues. V was clipped by 0 bases and J by 3 bases; unmatched bases: 9. Per germline, CDR1 SGHNT and CDR2 YYREEE (reference sequence). The CDR3 runs to 17 residues. TCRdb called the multiplex PCR reads again in MiXCR, with one record for every CDR3 protein. Here the sample spans about 180,000 distinct CDR3 sequences, roughly 30% being singletons. Samples came from axillary lymph nodes draining the breast cancer. Overall study results and limits: Compared with lymph nodes, tumors were less diverse; compared with nontumor tissue, more. Luminal-like breast cancer showed significantly greater tumor-nontumor repertoire similarity than basal-like breast cancer did. Data fit most tumor T cells coming from lymph node, expanding in tumor. Tumor T cell lymph node origin was a supported hypothesis, not proven.

This clonotype occurred a few times. Its specificity is not known. This chain links TRBV5-4 with TRBJ2-7, with 10 bases lining up with TRBD2. Sample: axillary lymph node tissue. The receptor's source is a female donor with breast cancer. Some clones in this sample may be carry-over from other donors' samples. In nucleotides, the CDR3 is TGTGCCAGCAGCTTGGCCCATTCTAGCGGGAGCGTCTACGAGCAGTACTTC. This sequence encodes CASSLAHSSGSVYEQYF.